The entry that follows covers one T cell receptor beta chain sequence. Libraries were prepared by immunoSEQ multiplex PCR; TCRdb keeps only in-frame clonotypes and omits some of them. This table holds 35,000 to 50,000 clones, about 96% found once. The CDR3 sequence is 16 residues long. Germline values: CDR1 MGHRA, CDR2 YSYEKL. Trimming removed 4 bases from V and 2 bases from J; junction bases left unmatched: 9. The sample originates from a study of technical replicates of blood from several donors. Sequencing input: T cells isolated from PBMCs. This chain connects TRBV4-1 to TRBJ2-7; the match to TRBD1 covers 9 bases. The origin of this receptor is a human donor in good health. CDR3 nucleotides: TGCGCCAGCAGCCGAGCCAGGACAGGGGTACCCTACGAGCAGTACTTC. It codes for CASSRARTGVPYEQYF.